A single sample gave rise to the 13 T cell receptor beta chains below, sequenced in a study of blood T cell repertoires in COVID-19. Profiling relied on immunoSEQ multiplex PCR, and the TCRdb table lists in-frame clones only, not all of them. The sample records some 200,000 clones, around four fifths being singletons. The sequenced sample was peripheral blood. Source of these receptors: a man aged 55 to 69 with COVID-19, enrolled during active disease.

This sequence joins TRBV5-6 and TRBJ1-1; TRBD1 aligns across 7 bases. V shed 6 bases and J 5 bases; nucleotides not matched to a gene: 10. Germline V CDR1 and CDR2: SGHDT, YYEEEE. The CDR3 totals 14 residues. The CDR3 sequence: CASIPYRGTTEAFF. CDR3 DNA: TGTGCCAGCATCCCCTACAGGGGAACGACTGAAGCTTTCTTT. Full variable domain (rest looked up from reference TRBV5-6 and TRBJ1-1): DAGVTQSPTHLIKTRGQQVTLRCSPKSGHDTVSWYQQALGQGPQFIFQYYEEEERQRGNFPDRFSGHQFPNYSSELNVNALLLGDSALYLCASIPYRGTTEAFFGQGTRLTVV.

The chain couples TRBV10-1 to TRBJ2-7; D may be TRBD2 (6 bases). Germline V CDR1 and CDR2: WNHNN, SYGVQD (reference sequence). The V end lost 4 bases, the J end lost 6 bases, and 10 bases lay between the germline ends. CDR3 length: 12 residues. The CDR3 is CASSASVGEQYF. In DNA form, the CDR3 reads TGCGCCAGCAGTGCTAGCGTCGGCGAGCAGTACTTC.

This chain joins TRBV5-1 and TRBJ2-3; D is possibly TRBD1 (6 bases). V lost 5 bases and J 4 bases, leaving 11 bases between the germline ends. CDR3 length: 13 residues. Germline CDR1 reads SGHRS; CDR2 reads YFSETQ. The CDR3 loop is CASSSTGSDTQYF. CDR3 DNA: TGCGCCAGCAGTTCTACAGGGTCAGATACGCAGTATTTT.

This chain uses TRBV5-5 with TRBJ2-3; D may be TRBD1 (6 bases). Per germline, CDR1 SGHKS and CDR2 YYEKEE (reference sequence). The CDR3 has 15 amino acids. Between the trimmed V and J ends, which lost 1 base and 2 bases, there was a span of 11 bases. The CDR3 region is CASSLRDTYTDTQYF. The DNA of the CDR3 is TGTGCCAGCAGCTTGCGGGACACCTACACAGATACGCAGTATTTT.

The genes are TRBV9 and TRBJ1-5; D remains ambiguous. Germline V gene data show CDR1 as SGDLS and CDR2 as YYNGEE. The CDR3 is 12 amino acids. V lost 8 bases to trimming and J lost 7 bases, with 13 bases between them. CDR3 in amino acids: CARPRSEQPQHF. CDR3 in DNA: TGTGCCAGACCCCGGAGCGAACAGCCCCAGCATTTT.

The V gene is TRBV19, the J gene TRBJ1-4; D is perhaps TRBD1 (5 bases). The ends were cut back, 4 bases at V and 5 bases at J, with 8 bases in the middle. The V gene's germline CDR1 is LNHDA and CDR2 SQIVND (reference sequence). The CDR3 sequence is 13 residues long. For the CDR3, the DNA is TGTGCCAGTAGTACCCAGGGAAATGAAAAACTGTTTTTT. Encoded protein: CASSTQGNEKLFF.

V and J are TRBV19 and TRBJ2-5; the match to TRBD2 covers 7 bases. V lost 8 bases to trimming and J lost 0 bases; unmatched junction nucleotides: 9. Per the germline V gene, CDR1 is LNHDA and CDR2 is SQIVND (reference sequence). The CDR3 loop spans 15 amino acids. DNA for the CDR3: TGTGCCAGTCGTGTTTCGGGAGGTCACCAAGAGACCCAGTACTTC. Translating it yields CASRVSGGHQETQYF.

The chain employs TRBV30 and TRBJ1-2, with D maybe TRBD1 (5 bases). There are 15 residues in the CDR3. V dropped 2 bases and J dropped 1 base, with 14 bases sitting between them. Germline assignment: CDR1 GTSNPN and CDR2 SVGIG (reference sequence). The DNA for the CDR3 is TGTGCCTGGAGTAGGGGCCGAAACATTAACTATGGCTACACCTTC. Protein sequence: CAWSRGRNINYGYTF.

This clone was recorded only once. V usage is TRBV19 and J usage is TRBJ1-5; TRBD1 is a possible D gene (5 bases). V lost 9 bases to trimming and J lost 0 bases, with 15 bases between them. Germline CDR1 is LNHDA and CDR2 is SQIVND (reference sequence). This CDR3 comprises 15 residues. CDR3 bases: TGTGCCAGCCAAAGCCAGGGTGATAGCAATCAGCCCCAGCATTTT. Residues: CASQSQGDSNQPQHF.

V is TRBV4-2 and J is TRBJ2-1, with 10 bases fitting TRBD1. V lost 2 bases and J lost 4; bases outside the gene matches: 8. The CDR3 is 17 residues long. CDR1 and CDR2 from the germline V gene are LGHNA and YNFKEQ. Here the CDR3 DNA reads TGTGCCAGCAGCCAAACCGGGACAGGGGTGCGGTACAATGAGCAGTTCTTC. This encodes CASSQTGTGVRYNEQFF.

The chain has TRBV7-9 and TRBJ1-1, with D unclear. CDR3 length equals 12 residues. The V and J ends lost 1 base and 11 bases respectively, with 11 bases between them. Germline loops: CDR1 SEHNR, CDR2 FQNEAQ (reference sequence). CDR3 coding DNA: TGTGCCAGCAGCTTAGAGATCCCTAGGGCTTTCTTT. As protein: CASSLEIPRAFF.

V and J are TRBV2 and TRBJ2-1; 9 bases match TRBD1. V shed 6 bases and J 6 bases; nucleotides not matched to a gene: 6. From germline, CDR1 is SNHLY and CDR2 FYNNEI. This CDR3 is built from 14 residues. CDR3 nucleotides: TGTGCCAGCAGGAGGACAGGGGTTTTCAATGAGCAGTTCTTC. The encoded protein is CASRRTGVFNEQFF.

This chain connects TRBV7-2 to TRBJ1-5, with no clear D. Trimming removed 5 bases from V and 0 bases from J, with 17 bases in between. Germline V gene sequence: CDR1 SGHTA, CDR2 FQGNSA. This CDR3 is 17 amino acids long. The CDR3 protein is CASSLRVQEVSNQPQHF. The CDR3 coding sequence is TGTGCCAGCAGCCTCCGTGTTCAGGAGGTTAGCAATCAGCCCCAGCATTTT.